These T cell receptor beta chains were read from a single sample in a study of blood T cell repertoires in COVID-19. TCRdb's table, derived via immunoSEQ multiplex PCR, lists solely in-frame clones and lacks some. The data show roughly 160,000 clones, with approximately 91% seen just once and roughly 2.3% held by the top ten. Material for sequencing was peripheral blood. The receptors come from a man younger than 30 with acute or convalescent COVID-19. The CDR3 runs from the conserved cysteine through the conserved F or W. The D gene is left open where the match is weak. Only some rows state a clone size, as once, few, many or a class for expanded clones.

clone_size d_call j_call v_call cdr3_length cdr3_aa cdr3_nt
NA NA TRBJ1-6 TRBV5-5 18 CASSSTSSQSSYNSPLHF TGTGCCAGCAGCTCCACCTCCTCACAGAGCTCCTATAATTCACCCCTCCACTTT
NA TRBD1 TRBJ1-1 TRBV5-1 14 CASSSGTGNTEAFF TGCGCCAGCAGCTCCGGGACAGGGAACACTGAAGCTTTCTTT
once TRBD2 TRBJ2-1 TRBV5-1 16 CASSSTGTSGSGEQFF TGCGCCAGCAGCTCCACCGGGACTAGCGGGAGTGGTGAGCAGTTCTTC
NA NA TRBJ1-2 TRBV19 13 CATELQRGYGYTF TGTGCCACGGAACTCCAACGGGGCTATGGCTACACCTTC
NA NA TRBJ2-2 TRBV5-1 21 CASSYKGSGQGKKGNTGELFF TGCGCCAGCAGCTACAAGGGGTCCGGCCAAGGGAAAAAGGGAAACACCGGGGAGCTGTTTTTT
NA TRBD1 TRBJ1-1 TRBV2 14 CASSETGESTEAFF TGTGCCAGCAGTGAAACAGGGGAGAGCACTGAAGCTTTCTTT
NA NA TRBJ1-6 TRBV2 17 CASRKTPTGLLDSPLHF TGTGCCAGCAGGAAGACCCCGACAGGTTTGTTGGATTCACCCCTCCACTTT
NA TRBD1 TRBJ1-1 TRBV5-6 18 CASRTIDIEGAWDTEAFF TGTGCCAGCAGGACGATTGATATAGAGGGGGCATGGGACACTGAAGCTTTCTTT
few NA TRBJ2-2 TRBV2 15 CAGQGPQANTGELFF TGTGCCGGACAAGGGCCGCAAGCGAACACCGGGGAGCTGTTTTTT
NA TRBD1 TRBJ1-2 TRBV9 14 CASSAPGQATGYTF TGTGCCAGCAGCGCCCCGGGACAGGCTACTGGCTACACCTTC
NA NA TRBJ2-1 TRBV5-1 15 CASSLRGESYNEQFF TGCGCCAGCAGCCTGCGTGGGGAGTCGTACAATGAGCAGTTCTTC
NA NA TRBJ1-6 TRBV5-4 14 CASSLEQGNSPLHF TGTGCCAGCAGCTTGGAACAGGGTAATTCACCCCTCCACTTT
once TRBD2 TRBJ2-1 TRBV5-1 16 CASSLRTSGSIYEQFF TGCGCCAGCAGCCTCCGGACTAGCGGGAGTATATATGAGCAGTTCTTC
NA NA TRBJ1-1 TRBV5-4 13 CASSLAAGTEAFF TGTGCCAGCAGCTTGGCCGCGGGAACTGAAGCTTTCTTT